What follows are 29 T cell receptor beta chains derived from one specimen sequenced in a study of blood T cell repertoires in COVID-19. Clones were sequenced by immunoSEQ multiplex PCR, and TCRdb holds only the in-frame ones, with some missing. The sample holds fewer than 250,000 clones, about 86% seen once. The sample was peripheral blood. These receptors were taken from a man aged 45-65 years with active or convalescent COVID-19.

Here the CDR3 reads CASSPSAGGTYNEQFF. The CDR3, as DNA: TGTGCCAGCAGCCCGTCAGCGGGAGGGACCTACAATGAGCAGTTCTTC. The chain has TRBV7-3 and TRBJ2-1; 10 bases align to TRBD2. This CDR3 region has 16 residues. V dropped 5 bases and J dropped 2; count of bases not matched to a gene: 6. Germline CDR1 SGHTA, CDR2 FQGTGA.

The rearrangement links TRBV29-1 to TRBJ1-4; TRBD1 is a possible D gene (6 bases). Per the germline V gene, CDR1 is SQVTM and CDR2 is ANQGSEA. This CDR3 is built from 12 residues. The V gene lost 7 bases and the J gene lost 4 bases, with 10 bases spanning the gap. CDR3 sequence (DNA): TGCAGCGCTACAGGGTTTAATGAAAAACTGTTTTTT. This codes for CSATGFNEKLFF.

In its sample, this clone was seen a few times. The chain joins TRBV28 to TRBJ1-2; 7 nucleotides agree with TRBD1. V lost 4 bases, J lost 4 bases, and 6 bases stayed unmatched. The CDR3 is 14 residues long. Per the germline V gene, CDR1 is MDHEN and CDR2 is SYDVKM. CDR3 loop: CASSSGTASYGYTF. CDR3 coding DNA: TGTGCCAGCAGTTCCGGGACAGCGAGCTATGGCTACACCTTC.

In its sample, this clone was seen once. V is TRBV7-2 and J is TRBJ1-1; weak D call: TRBD1 (5 bases). Germline CDR1 and CDR2: SGHTA and FQGNSA. The CDR3 runs to 16 residues. V was clipped by 4 bases and J by 1 base, with 16 bases between them. CDR3 region: CASSSSGWGANTEAFF. CDR3 coding DNA: TGTGCCAGCAGCTCTAGTGGGTGGGGCGCGAACACTGAAGCTTTCTTT.

The CDR3 DNA is TGCAGTGCTAGTCCAGTAAGTGCGGGGGGGCTCGGCGACGAGCAGTACTTC. Translation gives CSASPVSAGGLGDEQYF. The chain has TRBV20-1 and TRBJ2-7, with TRBD2 identical over 9 bases. The ends lost 3 bases at V and 5 bases at J; junction bases unmatched: 17. The CDR3 runs to 17 residues. The germline V gene encodes CDR1 DFQATT and CDR2 SNEGSKA (reference sequence).

The J gene is TRBJ1-1, the V gene TRBV6-6; tentatively, D is TRBD1 (6 bases). The germline V gene has CDR1 MNHNY and CDR2 SVGAGI (reference sequence). Trimming took 3 bases from V and 11 from J, leaving 13 bases between them. The CDR3 runs 12 residues. The CDR3 coding sequence is TGTGCCAGCAGTTATGGGGGCAGGGAGGCTTTCTTT. Its protein is CASSYGGREAFF.

This chain uses TRBV5-4 with TRBJ1-1, with D possibly being TRBD1 (6 bases). V lost 4 bases to trimming and J lost 2 bases, with 9 bases between them. This CDR3 has 13 residues. Germline CDR1 reads SGHNT; CDR2 reads YYREEE (reference sequence). Here the CDR3 reads CASSRQDNTEAFF. The CDR3 DNA sequence: TGTGCCAGCAGCCGACAGGATAACACTGAAGCTTTCTTT.

The genes are TRBV7-2 and TRBJ2-3; tentatively, D is TRBD2 (6 bases). This CDR3 is built from 14 residues. Trimming pared 5 bases from V and 2 bases from J, leaving 11 bases between. Germline V CDR1 and CDR2: SGHTA, FQGNSA. As DNA, the CDR3 is TGTGCCAGCAGCGGGGGACTTTTCACAGATACGCAGTATTTT. Amino acids: CASSGGLFTDTQYF.

The chain employs TRBV30 and TRBJ1-2; TRBD1 matches 7 bases. The germline gives CDR1 GTSNPN, CDR2 SVGIG (reference sequence). The length of the CDR3 is 16 residues. J was trimmed by 0 bases and V by 1 base; bases with no gene match: 8. The CDR3, as DNA: TGTGCCTGGAGTGGGGGGACAGAGAAAACTAACTATGGCTACACCTTC. This gives the protein CAWSGGTEKTNYGYTF.

J is TRBJ1-2 and V is TRBV18; no clear D. V lost 5 bases and J lost 2, with 12 bases in between. The CDR3 is 14 amino acids. CDR1 and CDR2 from the germline V gene are KGHSH and LQKENI. CDR3 DNA: TGTGCCAGCTCAGCCCCGACTGAAAACTATGGCTACACCTTC. It is translated as CASSAPTENYGYTF.

This chain's CDR3 is CASSVQASNTEAFF. The DNA for the CDR3 is TGTGCCAGCAGCGTACAAGCGTCGAACACTGAAGCTTTCTTT. V is TRBV9 and J is TRBJ1-1, with no clear D. Germline CDR1 is SGDLS and CDR2 is YYNGEE. The CDR3 extends over 14 amino acids. V dropped 1 base and J dropped 1 base, with 8 bases sitting between them.

This chain connects TRBV7-2 to TRBJ1-2; D perhaps matches TRBD1 (6 bases). Trimming shortened V by 5 bases and J by 4 bases, and 20 bases separated the two germline ends. Germline V lookup: CDR1 SGHTA, CDR2 FQGNSA. The CDR3 contains 16 residues. In nucleotides, the CDR3 is TGTGCCAGCAGCGGACAGTCCCGAGGAACCGGCTATGGCTACACCTTC. Translation gives CASSGQSRGTGYGYTF.

V is TRBV28 and J is TRBJ2-1; D gene unclear. V gave up 3 bases and J gave up 0 bases, with 12 bases separating them. This CDR3 has 16 residues. Germline V gene data show CDR1 as MDHEN and CDR2 as SYDVKM. CDR3 sequence reads: CASSFLLKSSYNEQFF. CDR3 in DNA: TGTGCCAGCAGTTTTCTACTAAAAAGCTCCTACAATGAGCAGTTCTTC.

This clone was seen a single time. The chain recombines TRBV5-1 with TRBJ2-2; 9 bases map to TRBD2. This CDR3 comprises 15 residues. Looked up from germline, CDR1 is SGHRS and CDR2 is YFSETQ. With V trimmed by 2 bases and J by 5 bases, 4 bases remained unmatched. The chain's CDR3 is CASSFDSGGTGELFF. In nucleotides, the CDR3 is TGCGCCAGCAGCTTTGATAGCGGGGGTACCGGGGAGCTGTTTTTT.

The rearrangement uses TRBV5-1 and TRBJ2-1; the D is unclear. The CDR3 spans 16 residues. Germline V gene sequence: CDR1 SGHRS, CDR2 YFSETQ. Trimming cost V 4 bases and J 0 bases, with 14 bases left between them. CDR3 coding DNA: TGCGCCAGCAGCGTTGGTGGAGCGAGCTCCTACAATGAGCAGTTCTTC. Translated, it gives CASSVGGASSYNEQFF.

The rearrangement uses TRBV28 and TRBJ1-2; TRBD1 aligns across 9 bases. Trimming cost V 6 bases and J 3 bases; bases outside gene matches: 5. CDR3 size: 14 residues. The V gene's germline CDR1 is MDHEN and CDR2 SYDVKM. CDR3 amino acids: CASRTGGGYYGYTF. The CDR3 DNA sequence: TGTGCCAGCAGGACAGGGGGGGGCTACTATGGCTACACCTTC.

V usage is TRBV28 and J usage is TRBJ2-7, with 9 bases matching TRBD2. The V segment lost 3 bases and the J segment 2 bases; nucleotides outside the gene matches: 17. The CDR3 totals 19 residues. CDR1 MDHEN and CDR2 SYDVKM come from the germline V gene. CDR3: CASSLWRGQTSGPPYEQYF. CDR3 coding DNA: TGTGCCAGCAGTTTGTGGAGGGGGCAGACTAGCGGTCCCCCCTACGAGCAGTACTTC.

J is TRBJ2-7 and V is TRBV19; 10 bases map to TRBD2. This CDR3 comprises 14 residues. The J segment lost 2 bases and the V segment lost 4 bases, leaving 2 bases of the junction unmatched. Germline CDR1 reads LNHDA; CDR2 reads SQIVND (reference sequence). In DNA form, the CDR3 reads TGTGCCAGTAGTACAGCGGGAGGGCCCTACGAGCAGTACTTC. Translating gives CASSTAGGPYEQYF.

This chain links TRBV6-5 with TRBJ1-2; a weak D match, TRBD1 (5 bases). CDR1 is MNHEY, CDR2 SVGAGI, per germline. Trimming pared 2 bases from V and 8 bases from J, leaving 12 bases between. This CDR3 is 13 amino acids long. The CDR3 region is CASSYVRVGGYTF. The CDR3, as DNA: TGTGCCAGCAGTTACGTCAGGGTCGGGGGCTACACCTTC.

This rearrangement joins TRBV6-1 to TRBJ1-2, with D perhaps matching TRBD1 (6 bases). The germline CDR1 and CDR2 sequences are MNHNS and SASEGT. V lost 3 bases to trimming and J lost 7 bases, with 15 bases between them. The CDR3 runs 14 residues. The CDR3 protein is CASSERHTGFGYTF. CDR3 bases: TGTGCCAGCAGTGAGAGACACACAGGGTTTGGCTACACCTTC.

This chain joins TRBV28 and TRBJ2-7, with 9 bases lining up with TRBD1. The CDR3 has 13 residues. The V gene's germline CDR1 is MDHEN and CDR2 SYDVKM. J was trimmed by 2 bases and V by 9 bases; bases with no gene match: 5. DNA of the CDR3: TGTGCCAGTGGGACAGGGCTAACCTACGAGCAGTACTTC. Residues: CASGTGLTYEQYF.

The chain carries TRBV2 and TRBJ2-2, with 9 bases fitting TRBD2. The CDR3 runs to 14 residues. J lost 5 bases, V lost 5 bases, and 3 bases had no gene match. CDR1 and CDR2 (germline): SNHLY, FYNNEI. The CDR3 nucleotides are TGTGCCAGCAGTAGCGGGGGGAATACCGGGGAGCTGTTTTTT. It codes for CASSSGGNTGELFF.

The chain couples TRBV30 to TRBJ2-3; tentative D call: TRBD1 (5 bases). V shed 5 bases and J shed 2 bases, with 11 bases lying between them. Germline CDR1 is GTSNPN and CDR2 is SVGIG (reference sequence). The CDR3 length is 13 residues. CDR3 loop: CAWRQFVTDTQYF. CDR3 bases: TGTGCCTGGCGACAGTTCGTCACAGATACGCAGTATTTT.

The gene calls are TRBV9 and TRBJ2-3, with 10 nucleotides matching TRBD2. The ends lost 0 bases at V and 6 bases at J; junction bases unmatched: 4. The V gene's germline CDR1 is SGDLS and CDR2 YYNGEE. There are 15 residues in the CDR3. The CDR3 here is CASSVGNSGGDTQYF. The CDR3 nucleotides read TGTGCCAGCAGCGTAGGTAATAGCGGGGGGGATACGCAGTATTTT.

V is TRBV19 and J is TRBJ1-1; TRBD1 might be the D (6 bases). V lost 6 bases and J 6 bases, leaving 20 bases between the germline ends. The CDR3 loop spans 15 amino acids. Germline V gene lookup returns CDR1 LNHDA and CDR2 SQIVND (reference sequence). The CDR3, as DNA: TGTGCCAGTAGGGAGACAGGACCCCGGGGGGCTGAAGCTTTCTTT. It codes for CASRETGPRGAEAFF.

This rearrangement joins TRBV19 to TRBJ1-4, with D hard to call. Between the trimmed V and J ends, which lost 4 bases and 7 bases, there was a span of 7 bases. The germline CDR1 and CDR2 sequences are LNHDA and SQIVND (reference sequence). This CDR3 is 12 amino acids long. CDR3 protein: CASSTSGEKLFF. The CDR3, as DNA: TGTGCCAGTAGTACATCGGGTGAAAAACTGTTTTTT.

The chain uses TRBV6-6 and TRBJ1-5; D is ambiguous. V lost 0 bases, J lost 4 bases, and 7 bases lay in between. Germline CDR1 is MNHNY and CDR2 is SVGAGI (reference sequence). The CDR3 runs to 14 residues. CDR3 residues: CASSYSRDNQPQHF. CDR3 sequence (DNA): TGTGCCAGCAGTTACTCCCGGGATAATCAGCCCCAGCATTTT.

This chain joins TRBV5-1 and TRBJ1-1; D is unclear. Per germline, CDR1 SGHRS and CDR2 YFSETQ. The CDR3 spans 14 residues. Trimming pared 2 bases from V and 1 base from J, leaving 9 bases between. This chain's CDR3 is CASSLDGRNTEAFF. The CDR3 DNA reads as TGCGCCAGCAGCTTAGACGGGAGGAACACTGAAGCTTTCTTT.

Only a few counts were recorded for this clone. The gene calls are TRBV9 and TRBJ2-5; 9 bases are shared with TRBD2. There are 17 residues in the CDR3. Trimming at V came to 4 bases and at J to 0 bases, leaving 10 bases not matched to a gene. Germline assignment: CDR1 SGDLS and CDR2 YYNGEE. CDR3 residues: CASSLGLAISYQETQYF. The CDR3 DNA reads TGTGCCAGCAGCTTAGGACTAGCGATCTCGTACCAAGAGACCCAGTACTTC.